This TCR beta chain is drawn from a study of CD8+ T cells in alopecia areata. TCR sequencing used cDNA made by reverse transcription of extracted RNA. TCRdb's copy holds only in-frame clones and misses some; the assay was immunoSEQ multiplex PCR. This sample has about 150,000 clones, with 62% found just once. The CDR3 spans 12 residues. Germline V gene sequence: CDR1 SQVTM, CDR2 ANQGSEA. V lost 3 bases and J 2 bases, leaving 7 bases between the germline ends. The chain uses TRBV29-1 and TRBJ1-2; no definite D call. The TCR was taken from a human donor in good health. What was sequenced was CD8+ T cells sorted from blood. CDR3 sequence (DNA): TGCAGCGTTGATGTGAGAAACTATGGCTACACCTTC. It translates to CSVDVRNYGYTF. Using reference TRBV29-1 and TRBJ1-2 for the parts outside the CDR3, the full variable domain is SAVISQKPSRDICQRGTSLTIQCQVDSQVTMMFWYRQQPGQSLTLIATANQGSEATYESGFVIDKFPISRPNLTFSTLTVSNMSPEDSSIYLCSVDVRNYGYTFGSGTRLTVV.